This T cell receptor beta chain was sequenced for a study of T cells after yellow fever vaccination. This clonotype was observed a few times. TCRdb itself ran the 5' RACE reads through MiXCR, one entry per CDR3 protein. The sample lists just under 600,000 distinct CDR3 sequences; roughly 13% were seen once. From germline, CDR1 is LGHNT and CDR2 FRNRAP. The CDR3 runs 11 residues. The receptor was derived from a man younger than 40 who received the YFV17D yellow fever vaccine. Specimen: PBMCs, collected on the day of the yellow fever booster vaccination. The V and J genes are TRBV12-5 and TRBJ1-5, with a weak D call TRBD1 (5 bases). The CDR3 nucleotides read TGTGCCGGGGGTTTTAATCAGCCCCAGCATTTT. Protein sequence: CAGGFNQPQHF.